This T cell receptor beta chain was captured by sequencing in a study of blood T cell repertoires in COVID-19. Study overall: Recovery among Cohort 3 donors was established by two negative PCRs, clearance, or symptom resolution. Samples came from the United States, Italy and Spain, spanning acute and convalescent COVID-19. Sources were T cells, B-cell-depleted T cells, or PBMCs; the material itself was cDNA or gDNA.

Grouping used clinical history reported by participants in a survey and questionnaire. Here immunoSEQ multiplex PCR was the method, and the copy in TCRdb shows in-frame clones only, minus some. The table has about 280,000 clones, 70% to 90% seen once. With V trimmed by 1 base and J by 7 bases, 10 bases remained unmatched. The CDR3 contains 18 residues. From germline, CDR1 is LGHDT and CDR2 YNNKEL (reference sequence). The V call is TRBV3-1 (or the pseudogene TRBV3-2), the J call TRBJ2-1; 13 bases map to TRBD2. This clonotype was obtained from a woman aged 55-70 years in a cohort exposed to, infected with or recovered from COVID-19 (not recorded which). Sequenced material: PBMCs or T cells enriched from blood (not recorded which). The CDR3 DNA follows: TGTGCCAGCAGCCAAGGTGCACTAGCGGGAGGGCTGGGGAATGAGCAGTTCTTC. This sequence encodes CASSQGALAGGLGNEQFF.